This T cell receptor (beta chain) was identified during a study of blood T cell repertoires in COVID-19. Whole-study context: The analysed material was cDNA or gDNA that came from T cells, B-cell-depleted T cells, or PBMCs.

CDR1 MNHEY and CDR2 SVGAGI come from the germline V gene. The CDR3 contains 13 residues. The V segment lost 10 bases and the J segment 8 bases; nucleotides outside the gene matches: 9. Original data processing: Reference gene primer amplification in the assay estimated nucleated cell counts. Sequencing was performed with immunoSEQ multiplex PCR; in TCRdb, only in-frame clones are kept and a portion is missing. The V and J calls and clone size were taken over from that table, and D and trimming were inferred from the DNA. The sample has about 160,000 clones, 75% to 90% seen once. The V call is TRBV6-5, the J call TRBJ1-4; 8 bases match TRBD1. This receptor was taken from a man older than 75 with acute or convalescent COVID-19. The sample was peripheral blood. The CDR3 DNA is TGTGCCACCGGAAGGACAGGGAAGGAAAAACTGTTTTTT. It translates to CATGRTGKEKLFF.